Listed below are T cell receptor beta chains from one sample, sequenced in a study of OX40 agonist ivuxolimab in advanced cancers. The method was immunoSEQ multiplex PCR; TCRdb's version includes in-frame clones alone and lacks a portion of them. Of about 68,000 clones in the sample, 75% to 85% were seen once. Sequences were derived from CD4+ or CD8+ T cells sorted from blood, sampled in a trial of the OX40 agonist ivuxolimab. The receptors originated from an adult with an advanced solid tumor such as melanoma, head and neck, liver or kidney cancer. The CDR3 runs from the conserved cysteine through the conserved F or W. Each record gives: D gene, V gene, J gene, CDR3 length, clone size, CDR3 protein, CDR3 DNA. D genes are given only for firm matches. Clone size is shown for a subset of rows, as once, few, many or a class of expanded clone.

>TRBD2|TRBV4-3|TRBJ2-5|15|NA
CASSPLAGSGETQYF
TGCGCCAGCAGCCCTTTAGCGGGTTCGGGAGAGACCCAGTACTTC
>NA|TRBV7-2|TRBJ2-5|14|NA
CASSLAPAQETQYF
TGTGCCAGCAGCTTAGCGCCAGCACAAGAGACCCAGTACTTC
>NA|TRBV4-1|TRBJ2-5|13|NA
CASSFDSQETQYF
TGCGCCAGCAGCTTCGACAGTCAAGAGACCCAGTACTTC
>NA|TRBV10-3|TRBJ2-1|13|NA
CAIGGSAYNEQFF
TGTGCCATCGGCGGAAGCGCCTACAATGAGCAGTTCTTC
>TRBD2|TRBV19|TRBJ2-1|20|NA
CASSIRGVASGRAAYNEQFF
TGTGCCAGTAGTATTCGAGGCGTTGCTAGCGGGAGAGCAGCCTACAATGAGCAGTTCTTC
>NA|TRBV2|TRBJ1-1|13|NA
CASSEELNTEAFF
TGTGCCAGCAGTGAGGAACTGAACACTGAAGCTTTCTTT
>TRBD2|TRBV14|TRBJ2-1|16|NA
CASSQGTSGFYNEQFF
TGTGCCAGCAGCCAAGGGACTAGCGGGTTCTACAATGAGCAGTTCTTC
>TRBD2|TRBV5-8|TRBJ2-7|15|NA
CASSPTSGVLSEQYF
TGTGCCAGCAGCCCTACTAGCGGGGTTCTGTCCGAGCAGTACTTC
>NA|TRBV5-1|TRBJ1-2|14|NA
CASSLVSANYGYTF
TGCGCCAGCAGCTTGGTTAGTGCTAACTATGGCTACACCTTC
>NA|TRBV18|TRBJ1-5|14|NA
CASSPDGNNQPQHF
TGTGCCAGCTCGCCGGACGGGAACAATCAGCCCCAGCATTTT
>NA|TRBV28|TRBJ2-5|11|NA
CASSPLKTQYF
TGTGCCAGCAGTCCCCTGAAGACCCAGTACTTC
>NA|TRBV5-5|TRBJ2-7|14|once
CASSFLLAVSEQYF
TGTGCCAGCAGCTTTTTACTAGCCGTGAGCGAGCAGTACTTC
>TRBD1|TRBV4-2|TRBJ2-4|17|NA
CASSRDRVEGGGDIQYF
TGTGCCAGCAGCCGGGACAGGGTTGAGGGGGGAGGGGACATTCAGTACTTC
>NA|TRBV6-1|TRBJ1-1|14|NA
CASSEASRNTEAFF
TGTGCCAGCAGTGAAGCGAGCAGGAACACTGAAGCTTTCTTT
>TRBD1|TRBV2|TRBJ1-2|14|NA
CASSENRGSYGYTF
TGTGCCAGCAGTGAGAACAGGGGGTCCTATGGCTACACCTTC
>NA|TRBV27|TRBJ2-7|14|NA
CASSFSGYGDEQYF
TGTGCCAGCAGTTTTTCAGGGTACGGGGACGAGCAGTACTTC
>TRBD1|TRBV19|TRBJ1-1|16|NA
CASKGNRQGRNTEAFF
TGTGCCAGTAAGGGGAATCGACAGGGGAGGAACACTGAAGCTTTCTTT
>TRBD2|TRBV6-6|TRBJ2-7|13|NA
CASRPSGRDEQYF
TGTGCCAGCAGACCCAGCGGGAGAGACGAGCAGTACTTC
>TRBD1|TRBV28|TRBJ1-2|14|NA
CASSFQDRTYGYTF
TGTGCCAGCAGTTTCCAGGACAGGACCTATGGCTACACCTTC
>NA|TRBV4-1|TRBJ2-1|14|once
CASSQASRVDEQFF
TGCGCCAGCAGCCAAGCTAGCAGGGTAGATGAGCAGTTCTTC
>NA|TRBV7-9|TRBJ2-1|14|NA
CASSPAPFGNEQFF
TGTGCCAGCAGCCCAGCCCCGTTCGGGAATGAGCAGTTCTTC
>TRBD1|TRBV28|TRBJ2-1|15|many
CASSPQGPRGNEQFF
TGTGCCAGCAGCCCACAGGGCCCCAGGGGGAATGAGCAGTTCTTC
>TRBD1|TRBV19|TRBJ1-1|21|NA
CASSGGGGLPTVGAMNTEAFF
TGTGCCAGTAGTGGTGGAGGGGGCCTGCCGACGGTGGGAGCGATGAACACTGAAGCTTTCTTT
>TRBD1|TRBV15|TRBJ2-3|15|once
CATSSRDRYTDTQYF
TGTGCCACCAGCTCAAGGGACAGGTACACAGATACGCAGTATTTT
>NA|TRBV5-1|TRBJ1-1|15|NA
CASSLDSGQNTEAFF
TGCGCCAGCAGCTTAGACAGCGGGCAGAACACTGAAGCTTTCTTT
>NA|TRBV11-2|TRBJ1-2|13|NA
CASSLIAFGGYTF
TGTGCCAGCAGCTTAATTGCGTTTGGGGGCTACACCTTC
>NA|TRBV5-6|TRBJ2-6|15|NA
CASSLKVSGANVLTF
TGTGCCAGCAGCTTGAAGGTTTCCGGGGCCAACGTCCTGACTTTC
>TRBD1|TRBV2|TRBJ2-5|15|once
CASSGQGVSGETQYF
TGTGCCAGCAGTGGACAGGGCGTTTCCGGGGAGACCCAGTACTTC
>NA|TRBV7-2|TRBJ2-3|12|NA
CASSLMRDTQYF
TGTGCCAGCAGCTTAATGAGAGATACGCAGTATTTT
>NA|TRBV30|TRBJ2-4|12|NA
CAWSPQMYIQYF
TGTGCCTGGAGTCCCCAGATGTACATTCAGTACTTC
>TRBD2|TRBV5-4|TRBJ2-1|16|NA
CASSLEGLAGRHEQFF
TGTGCCAGCAGCTTGGAGGGACTAGCGGGACGACATGAGCAGTTCTTC
>TRBD2|TRBV9|TRBJ2-5|15|NA
CASSVTPGGGETQYF
TGTGCCAGCAGCGTAACCCCGGGGGGGGGAGAGACCCAGTACTTC
>NA|TRBV25-1|TRBJ2-7|16|NA
CASSDSWGEDSEEQYF
TGTGCCAGCAGTGATTCGTGGGGAGAGGATTCCGAGGAGCAGTACTTC
>NA|TRBV18|TRBJ1-4|14|NA
CASSGNSRNEKLFF
TGTGCCAGCTCGGGTAACAGCCGTAATGAAAAACTGTTTTTT
>TRBD1|TRBV5-1|TRBJ2-1|17|NA
CASSRTGGLFEYNEQFF
TGCGCCAGCAGCCGGACAGGGGGCCTCTTTGAATACAATGAGCAGTTCTTC
>NA|TRBV7-2|TRBJ2-3|16|NA
CASSRWGTHSTDTQYF
TGTGCCAGCAGCCGTTGGGGGACCCATAGCACAGATACGCAGTATTTT
>TRBD2|TRBV4-3|TRBJ2-1|14|NA
CASGRETSGNEQFF
TGCGCCAGCGGCAGGGAGACTAGCGGCAATGAGCAGTTCTTC
>NA|TRBV19|TRBJ2-5|15|NA
CASSITGVSKETQYF
TGTGCCAGTAGTATTACGGGGGTCTCTAAGGAGACCCAGTACTTC
>NA|TRBV6-6|TRBJ2-7|15|NA
CASRQDRWSSYEQYF
TGTGCCAGCAGGCAAGACAGATGGAGCTCCTACGAGCAGTACTTC
>NA|TRBV9|TRBJ2-2|12|NA
CASTLDTGELFF
TGTGCCAGCACCCTGGATACCGGGGAGCTGTTTTTT
>NA|TRBV11-2|TRBJ1-3|14|many
CASSLEPSGNTIYF
TGTGCCAGCAGCCTTGAACCCTCTGGAAACACCATATATTTT
>NA|TRBV25-1|TRBJ1-3|14|NA
CASSAFEGANTIYF
TGTGCCAGCAGTGCCTTCGAAGGGGCGAACACCATATATTTT
>NA|TRBV6-1|TRBJ2-7|13|NA
CASSVDRLGEQYF
TGTGCCAGCAGTGTCGACAGGTTAGGCGAGCAGTACTTC
>NA|TRBV18|TRBJ1-1|13|NA
CASSTQGNTEAFF
TGTGCCAGCTCCACACAGGGGAACACTGAAGCTTTCTTT
>NA|TRBV19|TRBJ1-5|15|NA
CASSIKGGYNQPQHF
TGTGCCAGTAGTATAAAGGGGGGCTACAATCAGCCCCAGCATTTT
>NA|TRBV9|TRBJ1-1|14|NA
CASSVQPDPTEAFF
TGTGCCAGCAGCGTCCAACCTGATCCTACTGAAGCTTTCTTT
>TRBD1|TRBV9|TRBJ1-2|14|NA
CASSVTGTVYGYTF
TGTGCCAGCAGCGTAACCGGGACAGTATATGGCTACACCTTC